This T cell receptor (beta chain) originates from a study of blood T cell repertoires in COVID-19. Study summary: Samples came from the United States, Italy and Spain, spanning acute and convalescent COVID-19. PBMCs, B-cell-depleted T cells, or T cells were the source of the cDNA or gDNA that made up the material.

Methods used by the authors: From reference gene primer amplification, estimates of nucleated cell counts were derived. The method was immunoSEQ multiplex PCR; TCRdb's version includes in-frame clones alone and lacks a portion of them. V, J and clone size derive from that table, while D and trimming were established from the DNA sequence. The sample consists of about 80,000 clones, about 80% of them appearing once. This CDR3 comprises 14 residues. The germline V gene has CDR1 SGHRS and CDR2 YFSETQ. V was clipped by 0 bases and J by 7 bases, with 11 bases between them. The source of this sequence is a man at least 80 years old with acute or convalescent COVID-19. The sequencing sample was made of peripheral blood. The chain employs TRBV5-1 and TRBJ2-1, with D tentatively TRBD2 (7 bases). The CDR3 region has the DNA TGCGCCAGCAGCTTGGGGACTAGGGGGAATGAGCAGTTCTTC. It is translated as CASSLGTRGNEQFF.